This TCR beta chain derives from a study of breast tumors, draining lymph nodes, adjacent tissues. TCRdb recomputed calls from the multiplex PCR reads with MiXCR, one row per CDR3 protein. The repertoire holds approximately 280,000 distinct CDR3 sequences, with roughly 30% as singletons. The CDR3 covers 16 residues. Study-level points and caveats: Data fit most tumor T cells coming from lymph node, expanding in tumor. Compared with basal-like, luminal-like tumors shared significantly more repertoire with nontumor tissue. Tumors had less TCR diversity than lymph nodes, more than nontumor tissue.

This clonotype came up once. Its antigen is undetermined. This could be a read error, since a much larger clone is one nucleotide away. Breast cancer patients provided tissue from their axillary draining lymph nodes. V gene TRBV12-3 or TRBV12-4 combines with J gene TRBJ1-2, with D maybe TRBD1 (5 bases). The sequence derives from a female donor with breast cancer. Some clones in this sample may be carry-over from other donors' samples. Sequenced sample: axillary lymph node tissue. Written as DNA, the CDR3 is TGTGTCAGCAGCCCTTTCCCGGGACGGAAAAACTATGGCTACACCTTC. This gives the protein CVSSPFPGRKNYGYTF.